A selection of T cell receptor beta chains follows, all from one sample in a study of blood T cell repertoires in COVID-19. The method was immunoSEQ multiplex PCR; TCRdb's version includes in-frame clones alone and lacks a portion of them. In the table there are tens of thousands of clones, about four fifths of which are singletons. Sequencing used peripheral blood. These receptor sequences come from a woman older than 75 with active or convalescent COVID-19. CDR3s include the opening cysteine and the closing phenylalanine or tryptophan. The D gene is left open where the match is weak.

TRBV11-2 TRBD2 CASSLGHWASGSLEQYF
TRBV11-2 TRBD1 CASSLVIRGRSEAFF
TRBV27 - CASGPHFELNYGYTF
TRBV5-6 - CANDSAYNEQFF
TRBV4-1 TRBD2 CASSQGLAWQETQYF
TRBV27 - CASSSQTLDTYEQYF
TRBV24-1 TRBD1 CATSDWTGPAQPQHF
TRBV5-5 TRBD2 CASSLGLAEGETQYF
TRBV6-5 - CASSYSKARANTEAFF
TRBV7-9 - CASSSARQNTEAFF
TRBV5-8 - CASSLFGVSNQPQHF
TRBV12-5 TRBD1 CASGLPGQGYETQYF
TRBV7-9 - CALIPANTGELFF
TRBV7-2 TRBD2 CASSLGASGGTNEQFF
TRBV6-2/TRBV6-3 - CASSTPPTRAGGDTQYF
TRBV4-3 TRBD2 CASSQDQRTSFRTQYF
TRBV7-9 - CASSLTGDNSPLHF
TRBV15 - CATSETVQQPFGDTQYF
TRBV21-1 - CASSTLSCSCLDEQFF
TRBV6-1 - CASSERRAPNSPLHF
TRBV5-5 TRBD1 CASSLRGDRVFAEAFF
TRBV28 - CASSFSLGLATYTDTQYF
TRBV10-2 TRBD1 CASTGTAWETQYF
TRBV6-6 - CASSDRGAWDNEQFF